The 3 T cell receptor beta chains reported below all come from one sample, sequenced in a study of blood T cell repertoires in COVID-19. Sequenced by immunoSEQ multiplex PCR; TCRdb stores in-frame clones only, minus some. The table records about 190,000 clones, 84% of them present only once. Sequenced sample: peripheral blood. The origin of the receptors is a man younger than 40 with active or convalescent COVID-19.

The count of this clone is one. The V and J genes are TRBV5-4 and TRBJ1-6; 10 bases line up with TRBD1. V dropped 0 bases and J dropped 9; count of bases not matched to a gene: 6. There are 16 residues in the CDR3. Germline V gene sequence: CDR1 SGHNT, CDR2 YYREEE (reference sequence). CDR3 DNA: TGTGCCAGCAGCTTGGTCGACAGGGGGCCTGGTTCACCCCTCCACTTT. Amino acids: CASSLVDRGPGSPLHF.

This sequence joins TRBV30 and TRBJ1-6; D possibly corresponds to TRBD1 (5 bases). The V end was cut by 6 bases, the J end by 10 bases, with 16 bases between. CDR1 and CDR2 (germline): GTSNPN, SVGIG (reference sequence). The CDR3 has 13 residues. Here the CDR3 DNA reads TGTGCCTGTCGGGTCGGGGGAAACTCACCCCTCCACTTT. It codes for CACRVGGNSPLHF.

The CDR3 here is CASSSGQGAYF. CDR3 DNA sequence: TGTGCCAGCAGTTCTGGACAGGGGGCCTACTTC. The chain uses TRBV27 and TRBJ2-7, with TRBD1 matching over 11 bases. Germline V gives CDR1 MNHEY, CDR2 SMNVEV (reference sequence). The trim removed 4 bases at V and 13 bases at J, leaving 3 bases unmatched. The CDR3 totals 11 residues.